This TCR beta chain emerged from a study of blood T cell repertoires in COVID-19. Study details: PBMCs, B-cell-depleted T cells, or T cells provided the cDNA or gDNA that made up the material.

V lost 0 bases to trimming and J lost 9 bases, with 10 bases between them. Germline CDR1 LGHDT, CDR2 YNNKEL (reference sequence). The CDR3 has 13 amino acids. Method: immunoSEQ multiplex PCR; TCRdb's copy keeps in-frame clones and lacks some. Of approximately 250,000 clones in the sample, nearly 90% were seen once. Adults between roughly 18 and 90 years of age took part from 20 to 25 US areas. Donors were grouped by their self-reported clinical history. The chain couples TRBV3-1 (or the pseudogene TRBV3-2) to TRBJ2-3; D remains ambiguous. The specimen sequenced was PBMCs or T cells enriched from blood (not recorded which). The TCR was taken from a woman younger than 45 who had recovered from COVID-19. CDR3 in amino acids: CASSQETGGTQYF. The CDR3 coding sequence is TGTGCCAGCAGCCAAGAGACGGGTGGCACGCAGTATTTT.